One and the same sample provided the 26 T cell receptor beta chains below, sequenced in a study of blood T cell repertoires in COVID-19. Repertoires were generated with immunoSEQ multiplex PCR, while TCRdb's copy carries only in-frame clones and drops some. The profile shows about 360,000 clones, roughly 86% of them singletons. The sample consisted of peripheral blood. These TCRs come from a human donor in a cohort sampled during active COVID-19.

The CDR3 sequence: CASSLAGDQPQHF. CDR3 sequence (DNA): TGTGCCAGCAGCTTAGCCGGGGATCAGCCCCAGCATTTT. The V and J genes are TRBV7-3 and TRBJ1-5; unclear D gene. This CDR3 has 13 residues. CDR1 and CDR2 from the germline V gene are SGHTA and FQGTGA. V was clipped by 2 bases and J by 5 bases, with 7 bases between them.

The V call is TRBV21-1, the J call TRBJ2-2; the table calls TRBD2, which could not be checked here. TRBV21-1 is assigned pseudogene status. The CDR3 spans 20 residues. The CDR3 DNA reads as TGTGCCAGCAGCAAAGAAGAAGGACTAGCGGGAGGGCGGAACACCGGGGAGCTGTTTTTT. Amino acid sequence: CASSKEEGLAGGRNTGELFF.

The V gene is TRBV27, the J gene TRBJ1-1; D is unclear. The CDR3 loop spans 13 amino acids. V was trimmed by 6 bases and J by 1 base, leaving 9 bases between them. Per the germline V gene, CDR1 is MNHEY and CDR2 is SMNVEV (reference sequence). The CDR3 reads CASSSGWNTEAFF. The CDR3 DNA reads TGTGCCAGCAGCTCAGGTTGGAACACTGAAGCTTTCTTT.

The chain combines TRBV5-6 with TRBJ2-3; 9 bases are shared with TRBD1. The length of the CDR3 is 14 residues. The V gene end was trimmed by 6 bases and the J gene end by 4 bases; junction bases not matched to a gene: 6. Germline lookup yields CDR1 SGHDT and CDR2 YYEEEE. This CDR3 is CASKLRDRADTQYF. In DNA, the CDR3 is TGTGCCAGCAAACTCCGGGACAGGGCAGATACGCAGTATTTT.

This chain joins TRBV6-5 and TRBJ2-5; perhaps TRBD2 as D (5 bases). This CDR3 comprises 16 residues. Trimming pared 0 bases from V and 3 bases from J, leaving 14 bases between. Germline-derived CDR1 and CDR2 are MNHEY and SVGAGI. The CDR3 bases are TGTGCCAGCAGTTACTCCCCTGAGGGCCGGGAAGAGACCCAGTACTTC. Protein product: CASSYSPEGREETQYF.

This clone appeared once. V is TRBV3-1 (or the pseudogene TRBV3-2) and J is TRBJ2-5; 10 bases are shared with TRBD2. J was trimmed by 5 bases and V by 3 bases; bases with no gene match: 3. The germline V gene encodes CDR1 LGHDT and CDR2 YNNKEL (reference sequence). The CDR3 runs to 14 residues. The CDR3 spells CASSHKAGGETQYF. Written as DNA, the CDR3 is TGTGCCAGCAGCCATAAAGCGGGAGGGGAGACCCAGTACTTC.

This chain uses TRBV7-3 with TRBJ2-1; D is ambiguous. This CDR3 is built from 13 residues. Germline V gene data show CDR1 as SGHTA and CDR2 as FQGTGA. Deletions cut 0 bases from V and 9 bases from J, with 9 bases between. CDR3 region: CASSLTPAAEQFF. As DNA, the CDR3 is TGTGCCAGCAGCTTAACGCCGGCGGCTGAGCAGTTCTTC.

This clone has just a few counts. V gene TRBV29-1 combines with J gene TRBJ2-5; D call uncertain. The CDR3 covers 10 residues. In germline, CDR1 is SQVTM, CDR2 ANQGSEA. V lost 7 bases and J 5 bases, leaving 8 bases between the germline ends. CDR3 loop: CSGERETQYF. The CDR3 coding sequence is TGCAGCGGCGAGAGGGAGACCCAGTACTTC.

This chain links TRBV29-1 with TRBJ1-1, with D uncertain. The CDR3 runs 12 residues. Germline loops: CDR1 SQVTM, CDR2 ANQGSEA. Trimming left V 4 bases short and J 0 bases short, with 6 bases between. The CDR3 reads CSVAVVNTEAFF. DNA of the CDR3: TGCAGCGTTGCGGTTGTGAACACTGAAGCTTTCTTT. Complete variable domain (other parts from reference TRBV29-1 and TRBJ1-1): SAVISQKPSRDICQRGTSLTIQCQVDSQVTMMFWYRQQPGQSLTLIATANQGSEATYESGFVIDKFPISRPNLTFSTLTVSNMSPEDSSIYLCSVAVVNTEAFFGQGTRLTVV.

The rearrangement joins TRBV4-1 to TRBJ2-2; D gene uncertain. This CDR3 has 14 residues. Germline CDR1 reads MGHRA; CDR2 reads YSYEKL. V lost 2 bases, J lost 3 bases, and 7 bases lay in between. The CDR3 is CASSQRLYTGELFF. Here the CDR3 DNA reads TGCGCCAGCAGCCAACGACTTTACACCGGGGAGCTGTTTTTT.

The rearrangement links TRBV19 to TRBJ1-5; D is undetermined. V gave up 3 bases and J gave up 0 bases, with 9 bases separating them. The CDR3 extends over 15 amino acids. Germline V CDR1 and CDR2: LNHDA, SQIVND (reference sequence). CDR3 nucleotide sequence: TGTGCCAGTAGTATTAACAGCCATAGCAATCAGCCCCAGCATTTT. Amino acids: CASSINSHSNQPQHF.

At least ten counts were recorded for this clone. The V gene is TRBV7-2, the J gene TRBJ1-2, with D possibly being TRBD1 (6 bases). The CDR3 consists of 14 residues. The germline CDR1 and CDR2 sequences are SGHTA and FQGNSA. Trimming took 6 bases from V and 6 from J, leaving 17 bases between them. The CDR3 loop is CASSQQGGFDGYTF. DNA for the CDR3: TGTGCCAGCAGTCAACAGGGTGGGTTCGATGGCTACACCTTC.

The V gene is TRBV2, the J gene TRBJ2-5; D not certain. Germline V lookup: CDR1 SNHLY, CDR2 FYNNEI. This CDR3 region has 13 residues. V was trimmed by 3 bases and J by 3 bases, leaving 8 bases between them. The DNA of the CDR3 is TGTGCCAGCAGTGATTTTCGGGAAGAGACCCAGTACTTC. Its translation is CASSDFREETQYF.

CDR3 DNA sequence: TGTGCCAGCAGCTTACCGGGAAAGGCCCAGCATTTT. Translating gives CASSLPGKAQHF. The J gene is TRBJ1-5, the V gene TRBV5-6; D gene uncertain. The V and J ends lost 2 bases and 11 bases respectively, with 11 bases between them. The CDR3 length is 12 residues. CDR1 and CDR2 from the germline V gene are SGHDT and YYEEEE.

This chain joins TRBV14 and TRBJ1-4, with a tentative D call TRBD1 (6 bases). The CDR3 length is 15 residues. The germline V gene encodes CDR1 SGHDN and CDR2 FVKESK. V was shortened by 1 base and J by 9 bases, with 15 bases between the two germline ends. CDR3 loop: CASSQVRTGSKKLFF. The CDR3 coding sequence is TGTGCCAGCAGCCAAGTGCGAACAGGGTCGAAAAAACTGTTTTTT.

V and J are TRBV7-9 and TRBJ2-3, with unresolved D. Per the germline V gene, CDR1 is SEHNR and CDR2 is FQNEAQ (reference sequence). The CDR3 runs to 16 residues. Trimming shortened V by 1 base and J by 6 bases, and 17 bases separated the two germline ends. For the CDR3, the DNA is TGTGCCAGCAGCTTAGGGGCGACCGGCGAGATTGATACGCAGTATTTT. This encodes CASSLGATGEIDTQYF.

The rearrangement links TRBV6-5 to TRBJ1-1; possibly TRBD1 for D (5 bases). Deletions cut 0 bases from V and 1 base from J, with 9 bases between. This CDR3 contains 15 residues. Per the germline V gene, CDR1 is MNHEY and CDR2 is SVGAGI. The CDR3 sequence is CASSYSNQGNTEAFF. The CDR3 DNA reads as TGTGCCAGCAGTTACTCGAATCAGGGGAACACTGAAGCTTTCTTT.

This chain joins TRBV5-1 and TRBJ2-3; 9 nucleotides match TRBD1. The CDR3 spans 15 residues. J lost 2 bases, V lost 4 bases, and 5 bases had no gene match. Germline lookup yields CDR1 SGHRS and CDR2 YFSETQ. CDR3 DNA sequence: TGCGCCAGCAGCCCCCGGACAGGGGACACAGATACGCAGTATTTT. Translation: CASSPRTGDTDTQYF.

The chain recombines TRBV10-2 with TRBJ2-7; D is unclear. The CDR3 totals 14 residues. Looked up from germline, CDR1 is WSHSY and CDR2 is SAAADI. V lost 3 bases and J 0 bases, leaving 9 bases between the germline ends. The CDR3 DNA sequence: TGCGCCAGCAGTGAACGCCGCGGCTCCTACGAGCAGTACTTC. Translated: CASSERRGSYEQYF.

This clone was detected only a few times. V gene TRBV2 combines with J gene TRBJ2-5, with D possibly TRBD1 on 6 matching bases. V was trimmed by 5 bases and J by 1 base, leaving 8 bases between them. The CDR3 length is 13 residues. From germline, CDR1 is SNHLY and CDR2 FYNNEI. DNA of the CDR3: TGTGCCAGCAGTTGGACAGTCCAAGAGACCCAGTACTTC. It translates to CASSWTVQETQYF.

V gene TRBV9 combines with J gene TRBJ2-5; D possibly corresponds to TRBD2 (6 bases). CDR3 length equals 16 residues. The germline V gene encodes CDR1 SGDLS and CDR2 YYNGEE. Trimming left V 0 bases short and J 5 bases short, with 17 bases between. The CDR3 is CASSVAGGSPPETQYF. The CDR3, as DNA: TGTGCCAGCAGCGTAGCTGGAGGGTCCCCTCCGGAGACCCAGTACTTC.

This chain links TRBV2 with TRBJ2-1; D call uncertain. Germline CDR1 is SNHLY and CDR2 is FYNNEI. Trimming pared 7 bases from V and 7 bases from J, leaving 11 bases between. This CDR3 is 12 amino acids long. The CDR3 DNA is TGTGCCAGCACGGTCCTTATTAATGAGCAGTTCTTC. Its translation: CASTVLINEQFF.

The chain is built from TRBV5-4 and TRBJ2-7; D is possibly TRBD2 (5 bases). The germline CDR1 and CDR2 sequences are SGHNT and YYREEE (reference sequence). Trimming stripped 1 base from V and 5 bases from J, with 13 bases between. This CDR3 is built from 14 residues. This chain's CDR3 is CASSLRGPADEQYF. In DNA form, the CDR3 reads TGTGCCAGCAGCTTGCGAGGGCCGGCTGACGAGCAGTACTTC.

The V gene is TRBV7-9, the J gene TRBJ1-2; 7 bases line up with TRBD1. V shed 2 bases, J shed 6 bases, and the junction held 9 bases outside the gene matches. CDR3 length equals 15 residues. The V gene's germline CDR1 is SEHNR and CDR2 FQNEAQ (reference sequence). This chain's CDR3 is CASSLLGTVDDGYTF. Here the CDR3 DNA reads TGTGCCAGCAGCTTATTAGGGACAGTCGACGATGGCTACACCTTC.

The rearrangement uses TRBV7-9 and TRBJ2-7; 7 nucleotides line up with TRBD1. The CDR3 runs to 14 residues. CDR1 SEHNR and CDR2 FQNEAQ come from the germline V gene (reference sequence). Trimming took 5 bases from V and 2 from J; bases not matched to a gene: 6. The CDR3 spells CASSPGQEAYEQYF. The CDR3 bases are TGTGCCAGCAGCCCCGGACAGGAAGCCTACGAGCAGTACTTC.

On this clone: The junction does not match germline at one end; this may be a read error. The rearrangement uses TRBV7-7 and TRBJ1-5, with D uncertain. The CDR3 totals 15 residues. Germline CDR1 and CDR2: SSHAT and FNYEAQ (reference sequence). CDR3 residues: CASSLGRYSNQPQHF. Written as DNA, the CDR3 is TGTGCTAGCAGCTTAGGGCGGTATAGCAATCAGCCCCAGCATTTT.